A selection of T cell receptor beta chains follows, all from one sample in a study of cytotoxic CD8 clonotypes in ibrutinib-treated CLL. TCRdb's table, derived via immunoSEQ multiplex PCR, lists solely in-frame clones and lacks some. Found here are approximately 140,000 clones, approximately 90% of them singletons; the top ten hold approximately 10%. The sequencing here drew on PBMCs, taken after 12 months of ibrutinib treatment. The receptors come from a human donor with chronic lymphocytic leukemia. The CDR3 runs from the conserved cysteine through the conserved F or W. The D gene is left open where the match is weak. The size entry is marked missing in some rows and otherwise reads once, few, many or a size class.

d_gene	j_gene	v_gene	abundance	CDR3nt	CDR3aa
TRBD2	TRBJ2-3	TRBV11-3	once	TGTGCCAGCAGCTTGGGACTAGCGGAAACGGGGGATACGCAGTATTTT	CASSLGLAETGDTQYF
TRBD1	TRBJ2-6	TRBV11-2	-	TGTGCCAGCAGCTACCGGGACAGACCTTACTCTGGGGCCAACGTCCTGACTTTC	CASSYRDRPYSGANVLTF
-	TRBJ2-7	TRBV4-2	-	TGTGCCAGCAGCCCTTCGGATAGCGGTACCTACTACGAGCAGTACTTC	CASSPSDSGTYYEQYF
TRBD1	TRBJ1-1	TRBV5-3	few	TGTGCCAGAAGCCCTTGGACAGGAACCATGAACACTGAAGCTTTCTTT	CARSPWTGTMNTEAFF
TRBD1	TRBJ1-2	TRBV18	-	TGTGCCAGCTCACCTTCCCCGGGACAGGGGTATGGCTACACCTTC	CASSPSPGQGYGYTF
-	TRBJ2-3	TRBV7-2	-	TGTGCCAGCAGCTTAGGTACAGATACGCAGTATTTT	CASSLGTDTQYF
TRBD1	TRBJ2-7	TRBV7-2	-	TGTGCCAGCAGCCTCACAGGGGGCGGCGGGACGCCTTACGAGCAGTACTTC	CASSLTGGGGTPYEQYF
-	TRBJ1-5	TRBV28	-	TGTGCCAGCAGTTTAAATCAGCCCCAGCATTTT	CASSLNQPQHF
-	TRBJ2-7	TRBV4-3	-	TGCGCCAGCAGCCAAGACGGGTCAAGCAACTACGAGCAGTACTTC	CASSQDGSSNYEQYF
TRBD1	TRBJ1-5	TRBV19	once	TGTGCCAGTAGAACGACAGGGGAGGGGAATCAGCCCCAGCATTTT	CASRTTGEGNQPQHF
-	TRBJ1-5	TRBV28	-	TGTGCCAGCATAACAAGCAATCAGCCCCAGCATTTT	CASITSNQPQHF
-	TRBJ2-5	TRBV5-1	-	TGCGCCAGCAGCTTGGCGGGGGTAGGGGAGACCCAGTACTTC	CASSLAGVGETQYF
-	TRBJ2-7	TRBV10-2	-	TGCGCCAGCAGCGCCACTCCGAGGATCTACGAGCAGTACTTC	CASSATPRIYEQYF
TRBD1	TRBJ2-7	TRBV7-9	-	TGTGCCAGCAGCCTAAGAAGGGGGACAGACTACGAGCAGTACTTC	CASSLRRGTDYEQYF
-	TRBJ1-4	TRBV28	-	TGTGCCAGCAACCTGGGGCAGGGTGGCGATGAAAAACTGTTTTTT	CASNLGQGGDEKLFF
-	TRBJ2-1	TRBV7-3	-	TGTGCCAGCAGCCGGGTCGCCGACCGTGAGCAGTTCTTC	CASSRVADREQFF
-	TRBJ1-2	TRBV20-1	-	TGCAGTGCTAGAGTGCAGGGTGGCTACACCTTC	CSARVQGGYTF
-	TRBJ1-5	TRBV19	-	TGTGCCAGTAGTATAGGAGCGGAGGCTCAGCCCCAGCATTTT	CASSIGAEAQPQHF
-	TRBJ2-7	TRBV19	once	TGTGCCAGTACCTGGGACGGATCCTACGAGCAGTACTTC	CASTWDGSYEQYF
TRBD2	TRBJ2-1	TRBV7-2	-	TGTGCCAGCAGCCAGACTATGAGGCTAGCGGGCGGGGGTGAGCAGTTCTTC	CASSQTMRLAGGGEQFF
TRBD1	TRBJ1-5	TRBV29-1	-	TGCAGCGTGGGACAGGGAGAATTTCAGCCCCAGCATTTT	CSVGQGEFQPQHF
-	TRBJ2-6	TRBV7-2	-	TGTGCCAGCAGCCCCCGGACGGCTGGGGCCAACGTCCTGACTTTC	CASSPRTAGANVLTF
-	TRBJ1-1	TRBV19	once	TGTGCCAGTACTATGGGGGGAACTGAAGCTTTCTTT	CASTMGGTEAFF
TRBD1	TRBJ1-2	TRBV29-1	-	TGCAGCGCTTTGGACAGGAACTATGGCTACACCTTC	CSALDRNYGYTF
-	TRBJ1-4	TRBV18	-	TGTGCCAGCTCACCCCCTCTTGCGCTCGGTGAAAAACTGTTTTTT	CASSPPLALGEKLFF
-	TRBJ2-7	TRBV11-2	-	TGTGCCAGCAGCTCACGGACTACGAGGGGCGAGCAGTACTTC	CASSSRTTRGEQYF
TRBD1	TRBJ1-4	TRBV28	-	TGTGCCAGCAGCCCAGGGGGCTCGGCTAATGAAAAACTGTTTTTT	CASSPGGSANEKLFF